A single T cell receptor (beta chain) is shown here with its context. Its antigen is not known. Here immunoSEQ multiplex PCR was the method, and the copy in TCRdb shows in-frame clones only, minus some. The sample consists of about 1.1 million clones, around 78% of them appearing once. The data derive from a study of shared clonotypes between healthy human individuals. The wider study: The donors, a couple of women and a few men, were aged 18 to 49. Notes on the study in general: The small donor group covered limited genetic and exposure diversity. Naive subsets typically showed greater estimated richness than memory subsets. Among non-shared clonotypes, generation probabilities were lower than among those shared by all four donors.

The V gene end was trimmed by 10 bases and the J gene end by 2 bases; junction bases not matched to a gene: 5. The CDR3 spans 14 residues. Germline loops: CDR1 MNHEY, CDR2 SMNVEV (reference sequence). Sequenced input: memory CD4+ T cells from PBMCs. The subset denotes: CD45RA-negative fraction. The clonotype was recovered from a man aged 18 to 30 in good health. Some clones in this sample may be carry-over from other donors' samples. V gene TRBV27 combines with J gene TRBJ2-6; TRBD2 aligns across 7 bases. The CDR3 protein is CATQRETGANVLTF. CDR3 nucleotides: TGTGCCACTCAGCGGGAAACTGGGGCCAACGTCCTGACTTTC.